The present T cell receptor (beta chain) was sequenced within a study of shared clonotypes between healthy human individuals. Study background: Used for every donor were three CD4 naive, three CD4 memory, two CD8 naive and one CD8 memory plate.

For each subset, genomic DNA was distributed in equal portions over several immunoSEQ plates. Only in-frame clones appear in the TCRdb table, and some are missing; sequencing was by immunoSEQ multiplex PCR. This repertoire shows over a million clones, less than 99% found once; its top ten account for about 0.35%. The V end lost 3 bases, the J end lost 0 bases, and 10 bases lay between the germline ends. CDR3 length: 15 residues. Germline assignment: CDR1 SGDLS and CDR2 YYNGEE. The chain is built from TRBV9 and TRBJ1-3; D call uncertain. The sample taken for sequencing was naive CD4+ T cells sorted from blood. Subset described: CD45RA+ positively selected. This TCR came from a man aged 25-45 years in good health. The CDR3 spells CASSGTSVSGNTIYF. In DNA form, the CDR3 reads TGTGCCAGCAGCGGAACTTCAGTCTCTGGAAACACCATATATTTT.